This T cell receptor (beta chain) came from a study of blood T cell repertoires in COVID-19 (dated by TCRdb to 2020 to 2021). The study in broad terms: Samples covering the acute and convalescent phases of COVID-19 were provided by collaborators in the United States, Italy and Spain. Samples came from the ongoing ImmuneRACE study (first 160 participants) plus 1,254 subjects from 6 global collaborators. A de-identified subject ID, COVID-19 status, age in years and sex were almost always included in the sample metadata. The dataset comprised deeply sampled blood TCRbeta repertoires from subjects exposed to, actively infected with, or recovered from COVID-19. Where available, HLA class I and class II types were obtained from metadata supplied by the sample provider rather than from assay-based typing. The material from the prospective study consisted of cDNA or gDNA derived from T cells, B-cell-depleted T cells, or PBMCs. A freely available public database, intended as a resource for researchers studying the immune response to SARS-CoV-2, is where the repertoires were released. The full study reports these points: How much clinical and demographic metadata was included differed by source and by participant, and the metadata was provided uncurated.

The germline V gene provides CDR1 SGHTA and CDR2 FQGTGA. The CDR3 numbers 12 residues from cysteine through phenylalanine. The sequence is cut down to CDR3 DNA, 36 bases in frame from base 1. V and J are trimmed by 5 bases and 8 bases, and the gene matches miss 2 bases of the junction. This clone was detected once. The specificity of this receptor is unknown. No much larger clone exists at a distance of one base, and base qualities are not known. Whole blood was collected in K2EDTA tubes by collaborating institutions according to the institutions' own protocols. For TCRbeta analysis, collaborators shipped samples as frozen whole blood, isolated PBMCs, or DNA extracted from either of those sample types. TCRbeta CDR3 regions were amplified from genomic DNA by means of the immunoSEQ Assay, a bias-controlled multiplex PCR. The original methods were these. The number of nucleated cells in each sample was estimated by amplification of reference gene primers within the assay. To quantify the absolute abundance of each unique TCRbeta CDR3 rearrangement, sequence reads were collapsed and filtered. For each sample, productive Simpson clonality was calculated by taking the square root of Simpson's diversity index across productive rearrangements. TCRdb retrieved this table from immuneACCESS and kept in-frame rearrangements only. Not all clones are present; in checked studies, unresolved V genes account for under half, and no reason is known for the remainder. D and trimming come from the DNA, and the V and J calls and clone size come from that table. In all, the sample holds a few hundred thousand clones, and over 70% of those were seen once. The biggest ten clones account for 2.5% to 3.5% of the sample.

Sequenced: peripheral blood. The sequence derives from a man over 45 with active or convalescent COVID-19. The chain links TRBV7-3 with TRBJ2-3, with 9 central nucleotides matching TRBD2. Here is the DNA: TGTGCCAGCAGCATGCGGGGGGGTACGCAGTATTTT. This gives the protein CASSMRGGTQYF. The CDR3 plus the reference TRBV7-3 and TRBJ2-3 genes for the other parts give the full variable domain: GAGVSQTPSNKVTEKGKYVELRCDPISGHTALYWYRQSLGQGPEFLIYFQGTGAADDSGLPNDRFFAVRPEGSVSTLKIQRTERGDSAVYLCASSMRGGTQYFGPGTRLTVL.